This entry lists 18 T cell receptor beta chains sequenced from one sample in a study of T cells in Graves' hyperthyroidism and ophthalmopathy. The TCR beta CDR3 regions underwent amplification using RNA transcripts as the source. First-round RT-PCR of the TCR CDR3 relied on the HTBI primer set. One entry per CDR3 protein results from TCRdb running MiXCR on the multiplex PCR reads. The table has about 210,000 distinct CDR3 sequences, 15% to 20% seen once; the top ten hold approximately 50%. The source material was blood. The receptors come from a man aged 50 to 59 with Graves' hyperthyroidism.

This clonotype was found a few times. The chain employs TRBV6-1 and TRBJ2-2, with D perhaps being TRBD1 or TRBD2 (5 bases each). The ends were cut back, 5 bases at V and 4 bases at J, with 17 bases in the middle. The CDR3 loop spans 16 amino acids. Per the germline V gene, CDR1 is MNHNS and CDR2 is SASEGT. CDR3 residues: CASSYNRGGLTGELFF. CDR3 coding DNA: TGTGCCAGCAGTTACAATCGGGGCGGGCTCACCGGGGAGCTGTTTTTT.

This clonotype occurred many times. The chain combines TRBV14 with TRBJ2-1, with D maybe TRBD2 (6 bases). The ends were cut back, 0 bases at V and 10 bases at J, with 16 bases in the middle. Germline V lookup: CDR1 SGHDN, CDR2 FVKESK. The CDR3 loop spans 15 amino acids. CDR3 nucleotides: TGTGCCAGCAGCCAAGATAACCTGGGGGGTCTCGAGCAGTTCTTC. Protein: CASSQDNLGGLEQFF.

This clonotype was counted only a few times. One junction end disagrees with the germline gene, perhaps due to a read error. For the CDR3, the DNA is TGTGCCAGCAGTTCGACAGGGTTCGGTCGGCAGCCCCAGCGTTTT. Translated, it gives CASSSTGFGRQPQRF. The genes are TRBV27 and TRBJ1-5; TRBD1 matches 7 bases. Germline V lookup: CDR1 MNHEY, CDR2 SMNVEV (reference sequence). The CDR3 is 15 residues long.

Many counts were recorded for this clonotype. This chain links TRBV7-9 with TRBJ2-7; no reliable D call. Germline CDR1 reads SEHNR; CDR2 reads FQNEAQ (reference sequence). The CDR3 length is 12 residues. Trimming took 1 base from V and 4 from J, leaving 5 bases between them. DNA for the CDR3: TGTGCCAGCAGCTTAGGGTGGTACGAGCAGTACTTC. Its translation is CASSLGWYEQYF. The entire variable domain, with the rest obtained from reference TRBV7-9 and TRBJ2-7, is as follows: DTGVSQNPRHKITKRGQNVTFRCDPISEHNRLYWYRQTLGQGPEFLTYFQNEAQLEKSRLLSDRFSAERPKGSFSTLEIQRTEQGDSAMYLCASSLGWYEQYFGPGTRLTVT.

V and J are TRBV6-1 and TRBJ1-6; 7 bases map to TRBD1. The junction had 9 bases not matched to a gene; V was cut back by 6 bases and J by 10 bases. From germline, CDR1 is MNHNS and CDR2 SASEGT. The CDR3 loop spans 14 amino acids. CDR3 sequence reads: CASRRDRVGSPLHF. As DNA, the CDR3 is TGTGCCAGCAGGAGAGACAGGGTCGGCTCACCCCTCCACTTT.

A word on this clonotype: The germline gene is not matched at one end of the junction; a read error may be the cause. This chain joins TRBV7-9 and TRBJ2-1; D unresolved. The germline CDR1 and CDR2 sequences are SEHNR and FQNEAQ (reference sequence). The CDR3 sequence is 15 residues long. The CDR3 spells CASSLERSSCNEQFF. In nucleotides, the CDR3 is TGTGCCAGCAGCTTAGAGCGTAGCTCCTGCAATGAGCAGTTCTTC. Using reference TRBV7-9 and TRBJ2-1 for the parts outside the CDR3, the full variable domain is DTGVSQNPRHKITKRGQNVTFRCDPISEHNRLYWYRQTLGQGPEFLTYFQNEAQLEKSRLLSDRFSAERPKGSFSTLEIQRTEQGDSAMYLCASSLERSSCNEQFFGPGTRLTVL.

This clonotype was seen a handful of times. J is TRBJ1-4 and V is TRBV28; no firm D call. CDR3 length: 16 residues. Trimming removed 6 bases from V and 5 bases from J, with 19 bases in between. Looked up from germline, CDR1 is MDHEN and CDR2 is SYDVKM. CDR3 sequence reads: CASRPRGQSWNEKLFF. The CDR3 nucleotides read TGTGCCAGCAGACCCCGCGGGCAGTCTTGGAATGAAAAACTGTTTTTT.

This clonotype was observed at least ten times. The V and J genes are TRBV7-9 and TRBJ1-4; TRBD1 agrees at 8 bases. V was pared by 4 bases and J by 8 bases, with 6 bases of the junction left unmatched. The CDR3 loop spans 14 amino acids. CDR1 is SEHNR, CDR2 FQNEAQ, per germline (reference sequence). The CDR3 loop reads CASSSGQGYEKLFF. The CDR3 DNA is TGTGCCAGCAGCTCCGGACAGGGTTACGAAAAACTGTTTTTT.

The rearrangement uses TRBV4-3 and TRBJ2-7; D is undetermined. The end of the DNA is better explained by TRBJ2-1, so the J call may be wrong. Germline values: CDR1 LGHNA, CDR2 YSLEER. The CDR3 is made up of 12 amino acids. CDR3 residues: CASSQYGYEQFF. CDR3 nucleotide sequence: TGCGCCAGCAGCCAATATGGGTACGAGCAGTTCTTC.

The chain joins TRBV6-1 to TRBJ1-2; possible D gene TRBD1, 5 bases. V was cut by 1 base and J by 2 bases, with 8 bases left in between. This CDR3 has 14 residues. Looked up from germline, CDR1 is MNHNS and CDR2 is SASEGT. In DNA form, the CDR3 reads TGTGCCAGCAGTGAAGACTGGGGGAACTATGGCTACACCTTC. Its translation is CASSEDWGNYGYTF.

This clonotype was seen many times. The V and J genes are TRBV15 and TRBJ1-1; possibly TRBD1 for D (6 bases). Germline values: CDR1 LNHNV, CDR2 YYDKDF (reference sequence). This CDR3 spans 14 amino acids. The V gene lost 8 bases and the J gene lost 5 bases, with 18 bases spanning the gap. The CDR3 loop is CATSMMGGLTEAFF. The CDR3 nucleotides read TGTGCCACCTCTATGATGGGGGGCTTAACTGAAGCTTTCTTT.

Ten or more counts support this clonotype. The chain couples TRBV7-3 to TRBJ2-1; D remains unclear. The V gene lost 5 bases and the J gene lost 6 bases, with 11 bases spanning the gap. Germline lookup yields CDR1 SGHTA and CDR2 FQGTGA. The CDR3 length is 13 residues. The CDR3 protein is CASSPAKSNEQFF. Written as DNA, the CDR3 is TGTGCCAGCAGCCCTGCAAAGAGCAATGAGCAGTTCTTC.

Concerning this clonotype: As the CDR3 is not closed by the conserved phenylalanine or tryptophan, this likely results from a read error. The chain recombines TRBV20-1 with TRBJ1-1, with a tentative D call TRBD1 (5 bases). The germline V gene has CDR1 DFQATT and CDR2 SNEGSKA (reference sequence). This CDR3 has 12 residues. Trimming took off 2 bases at V and 1 base at J, with 5 bases between the two ends. The DNA for the CDR3 is TGCAGTGCTAGAACAGGGAACACTGAAGCTTTCTCT. Translating gives CSARTGNTEAFS.

This clonotype was recorded a few times. The CDR3 DNA reads as TGCGCCAGCAGCGAAACCGGGACAACGTCCTACGAGCAGTACTTC. Residues: CASSETGTTSYEQYF. The rearrangement uses TRBV5-1 and TRBJ2-7, with D perhaps TRBD1 (6 bases). Germline V gene sequence: CDR1 SGHRS, CDR2 YFSETQ. The CDR3 is 15 residues long. Between the trimmed V and J ends, which lost 4 bases and 1 base, there was a span of 15 bases.

This clonotype appeared a few times. V and J are TRBV2 and TRBJ2-1, with 12 bases lining up with TRBD2. The germline V gene encodes CDR1 SNHLY and CDR2 FYNNEI. The CDR3 covers 16 residues. V was pared by 8 bases and J by 0 bases, with 5 bases of the junction left unmatched. In nucleotides, the CDR3 is TGTGCCAGCCTGGGACTAGCGGGCCTCTCCTACAATGAGCAGTTCTTC. It specifies CASLGLAGLSYNEQFF.

This clonotype was observed a handful of times. V is TRBV10-2 and J is TRBJ2-7, with 12 bases fitting TRBD2. Germline V gene data show CDR1 as WSHSY and CDR2 as SAAADI. The CDR3 is 13 residues long. Trimming at V came to 10 bases and at J to 6 bases, leaving 7 bases not matched to a gene. The CDR3 DNA follows: TGCGCCACACGGACTAGCGGGAACCCCGAGCAGTACTTC. Protein sequence: CATRTSGNPEQYF.

The CDR3: CASSQGTTTYEQYF. In DNA form, the CDR3 reads TGCGCCAGCAGCCAAGGGACCACTACCTACGAGCAGTACTTC. J is TRBJ2-7 and V is TRBV4-3, with unresolved D. V lost 1 base, J lost 2 bases, and 9 bases lay in between. Germline V CDR1 and CDR2: LGHNA, YSLEER. This CDR3 spans 14 amino acids.

The chain has TRBV5-1 and TRBJ1-2, with a tentative D call TRBD1 (5 bases). Looked up from germline, CDR1 is SGHRS and CDR2 is YFSETQ. The CDR3 contains 15 residues. Trimming removed 3 bases from V and 4 bases from J, with 16 bases in between. The CDR3 DNA reads as TGCGCCAGCAGCTCGCTAGGGGCATTCCCCTATGGCTACACCTTC. Translation gives CASSSLGAFPYGYTF.